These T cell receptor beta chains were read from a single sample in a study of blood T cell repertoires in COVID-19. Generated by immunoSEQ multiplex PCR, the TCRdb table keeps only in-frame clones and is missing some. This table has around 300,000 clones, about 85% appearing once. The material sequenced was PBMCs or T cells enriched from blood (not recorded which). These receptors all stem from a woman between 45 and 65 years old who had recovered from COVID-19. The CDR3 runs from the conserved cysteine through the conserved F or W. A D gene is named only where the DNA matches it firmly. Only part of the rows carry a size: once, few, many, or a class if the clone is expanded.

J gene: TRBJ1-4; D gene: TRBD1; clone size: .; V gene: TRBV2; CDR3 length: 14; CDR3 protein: CASSSRTGFEKLFF; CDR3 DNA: TGTGCCAGCAGTTCCCGGACAGGATTCGAAAAACTGTTTTTT
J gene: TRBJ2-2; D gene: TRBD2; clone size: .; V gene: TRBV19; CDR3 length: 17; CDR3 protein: CASSTPAGGRLHGELFF; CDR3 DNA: TGTGCCAGTAGTACCCCAGCGGGGGGAAGATTACACGGGGAGCTGTTTTTT
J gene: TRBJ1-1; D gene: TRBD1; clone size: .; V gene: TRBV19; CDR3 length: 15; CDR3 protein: CASSLRQGADTEAFF; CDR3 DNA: TGTGCCAGTAGTTTACGACAGGGGGCTGATACTGAAGCTTTCTTT
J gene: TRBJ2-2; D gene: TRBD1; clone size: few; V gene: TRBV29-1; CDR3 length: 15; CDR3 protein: CSVERQGADTGELFF; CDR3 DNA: TGCAGCGTTGAACGCCAGGGGGCTGACACCGGGGAGCTGTTTTTT
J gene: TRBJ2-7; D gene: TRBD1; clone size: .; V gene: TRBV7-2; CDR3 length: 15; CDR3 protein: CASSVQGAYQVEQYF; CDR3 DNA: TGTGCCAGCAGCGTACAGGGGGCCTACCAGGTCGAGCAGTACTTC
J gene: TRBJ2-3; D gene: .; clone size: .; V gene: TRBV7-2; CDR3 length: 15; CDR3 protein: CASSLTGSFTDTQYF; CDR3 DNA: TGTGCCAGCAGCTTAACCGGGAGTTTCACAGATACGCAGTATTTT
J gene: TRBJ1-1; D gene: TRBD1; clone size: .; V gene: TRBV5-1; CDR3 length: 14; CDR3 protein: CASSRQGGDTEAFF; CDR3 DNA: TGCGCCAGCAGCCGACAGGGGGGCGACACTGAAGCTTTCTTT
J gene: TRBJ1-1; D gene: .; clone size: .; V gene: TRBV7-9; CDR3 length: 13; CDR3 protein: CASSSENSAEAFF; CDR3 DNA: TGTGCCAGCAGCTCTGAGAACTCGGCTGAAGCTTTCTTT
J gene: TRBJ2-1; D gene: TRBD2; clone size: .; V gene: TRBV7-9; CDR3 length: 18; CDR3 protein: CASSPERPKRGPYNEQFF; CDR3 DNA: TGTGCCAGCAGCCCAGAAAGACCAAAGCGGGGGCCCTACAATGAGCAGTTCTTC
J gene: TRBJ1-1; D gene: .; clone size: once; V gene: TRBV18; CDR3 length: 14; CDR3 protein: CASSPQGSNTEAFF; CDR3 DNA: TGTGCCAGCTCACCACAGGGGTCAAACACTGAAGCTTTCTTT
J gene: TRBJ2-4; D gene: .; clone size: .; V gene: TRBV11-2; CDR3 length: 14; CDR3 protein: CASSLERRQNIQYF; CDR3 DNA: TGTGCCAGCAGCTTAGAACGGCGGCAAAACATTCAGTACTTC
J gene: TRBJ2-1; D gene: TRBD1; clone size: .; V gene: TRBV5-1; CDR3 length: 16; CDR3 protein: CASSLVVTGINNEQFF; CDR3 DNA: TGCGCCAGCAGCTTGGTGGTGACAGGGATTAACAATGAGCAGTTCTTC
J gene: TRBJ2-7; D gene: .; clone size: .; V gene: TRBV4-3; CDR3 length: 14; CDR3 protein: CASSQDSLSYEQYF; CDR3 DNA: TGCGCCAGCAGCCAAGACAGTTTATCCTACGAGCAGTACTTC
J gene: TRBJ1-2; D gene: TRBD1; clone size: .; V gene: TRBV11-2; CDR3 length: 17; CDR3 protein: CASSTKKLLDRVTGYTF; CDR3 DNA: TGTGCCAGCAGCACTAAAAAGCTTTTGGACAGGGTGACTGGCTACACCTTC
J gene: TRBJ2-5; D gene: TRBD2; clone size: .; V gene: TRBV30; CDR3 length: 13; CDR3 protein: CARAGGGQETQYF; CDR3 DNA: TGTGCAAGGGCCGGGGGGGGTCAAGAGACCCAGTACTTC
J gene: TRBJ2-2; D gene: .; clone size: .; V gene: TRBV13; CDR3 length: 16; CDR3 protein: CASSLRGGTNTGELFF; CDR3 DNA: TGTGCCAGCAGCTTAAGGGGCGGGACGAACACCGGGGAGCTGTTTTTT
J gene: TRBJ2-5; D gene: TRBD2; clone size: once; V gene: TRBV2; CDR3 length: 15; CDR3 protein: CASSAGLAGGETQYF; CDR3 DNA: TGTGCCAGCAGTGCGGGACTAGCGGGAGGAGAGACCCAGTACTTC
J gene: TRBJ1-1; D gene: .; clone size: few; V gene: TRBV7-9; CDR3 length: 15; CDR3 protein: CASTNSLVRNTEAFF; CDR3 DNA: TGTGCCAGCACCAATTCCCTAGTCCGTAACACTGAAGCTTTCTTT
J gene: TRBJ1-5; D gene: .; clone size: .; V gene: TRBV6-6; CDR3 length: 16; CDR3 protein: CASSYQRDSSNQPQHF; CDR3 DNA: TGTGCCAGCAGTTACCAACGTGACAGCTCTAATCAGCCCCAGCATTTT
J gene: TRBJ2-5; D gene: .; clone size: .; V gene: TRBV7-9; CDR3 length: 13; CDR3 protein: CASSLGSQETQYF; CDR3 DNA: TGTGCCAGCAGCTTAGGCAGCCAAGAGACCCAGTACTTC
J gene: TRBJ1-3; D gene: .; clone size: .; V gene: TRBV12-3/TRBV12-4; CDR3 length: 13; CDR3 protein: CASSLYSGNTIYF; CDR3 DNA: TGTGCCAGCAGTTTATACTCTGGAAACACCATATATTTT
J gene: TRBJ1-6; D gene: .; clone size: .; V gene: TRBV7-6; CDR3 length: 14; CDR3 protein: CASSINRVNSPLHF; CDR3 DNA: TGTGCCAGCAGCATCAACAGGGTTAATTCACCCCTCCACTTT
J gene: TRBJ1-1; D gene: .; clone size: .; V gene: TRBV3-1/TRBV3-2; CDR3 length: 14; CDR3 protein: CASSQNREGTEAFF; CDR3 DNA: TGTGCCAGCAGCCAAAACAGGGAGGGTACTGAAGCTTTCTTT
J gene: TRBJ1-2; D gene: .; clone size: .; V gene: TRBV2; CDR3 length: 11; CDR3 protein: CASSERYGYTF; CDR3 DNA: TGTGCCAGCAGTGAACGCTATGGCTACACCTTC
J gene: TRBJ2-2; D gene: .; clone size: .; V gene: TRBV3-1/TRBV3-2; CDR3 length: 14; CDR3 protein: CASSQESNTGELFF; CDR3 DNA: TGTGCCAGCAGCCAAGAGAGCAACACCGGGGAGCTGTTTTTT
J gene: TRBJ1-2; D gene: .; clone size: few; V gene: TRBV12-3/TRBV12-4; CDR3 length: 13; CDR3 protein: CASRPQGLYGYTF; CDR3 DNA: TGTGCCAGCAGGCCCCAGGGACTCTATGGCTACACCTTC
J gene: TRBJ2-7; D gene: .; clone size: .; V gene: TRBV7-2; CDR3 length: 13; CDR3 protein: CASSIRDTYEQYF; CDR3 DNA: TGTGCCAGCAGCATCCGGGACACCTACGAGCAGTACTTC
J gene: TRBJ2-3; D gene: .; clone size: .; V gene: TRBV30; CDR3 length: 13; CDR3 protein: CAWSQVSTDTQYF; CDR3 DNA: TGTGCCTGGAGCCAGGTTAGCACAGATACGCAGTATTTT
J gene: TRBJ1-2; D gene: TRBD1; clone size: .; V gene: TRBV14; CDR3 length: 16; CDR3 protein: CASSQFGQGANYGYTF; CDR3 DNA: TGTGCCAGCAGCCAATTCGGACAGGGGGCTAACTATGGCTACACCTTC
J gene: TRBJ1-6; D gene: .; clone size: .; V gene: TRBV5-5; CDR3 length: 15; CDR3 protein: CASSLVGGLNSPLHF; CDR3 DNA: TGTGCCAGCAGCTTGGTGGGAGGACTGAATTCACCCCTCCACTTT
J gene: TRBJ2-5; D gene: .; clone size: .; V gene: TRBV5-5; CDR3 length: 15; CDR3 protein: CASSSTSSRTETQYF; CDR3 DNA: TGTGCCAGCAGCTCAACTAGCTCCCGAACCGAGACCCAGTACTTC
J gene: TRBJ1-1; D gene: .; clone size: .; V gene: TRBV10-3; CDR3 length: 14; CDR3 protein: CAISESIRQNEAFF; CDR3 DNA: TGTGCCATCAGTGAGTCGATACGTCAGAATGAAGCTTTCTTT
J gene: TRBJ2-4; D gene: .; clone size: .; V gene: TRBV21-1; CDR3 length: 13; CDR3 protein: CASRTSRRLIQYF; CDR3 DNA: TGTGCCAGTAGGACAAGTCGGCGATTGATTCAGTACTTC
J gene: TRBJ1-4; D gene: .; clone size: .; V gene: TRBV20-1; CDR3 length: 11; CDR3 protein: CSAQKSEKLFF; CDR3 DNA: TGCAGTGCTCAGAAGTCCGAAAAACTGTTTTTT
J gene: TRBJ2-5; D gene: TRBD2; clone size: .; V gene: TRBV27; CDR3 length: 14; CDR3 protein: CASRLNSGGETQYF; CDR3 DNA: TGTGCCAGCAGACTAAACTCGGGGGGGGAGACCCAGTACTTC
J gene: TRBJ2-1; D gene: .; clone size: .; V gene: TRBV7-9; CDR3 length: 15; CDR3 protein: CASSLKQRVGNEQFF; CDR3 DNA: TGTGCCAGCAGCTTAAAACAGAGGGTAGGAAATGAGCAGTTCTTC
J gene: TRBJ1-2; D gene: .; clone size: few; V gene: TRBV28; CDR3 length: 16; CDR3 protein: CASSPTLGGANYGYTF; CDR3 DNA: TGTGCCAGCAGTCCAACCTTGGGGGGGGCGAACTATGGCTACACCTTC
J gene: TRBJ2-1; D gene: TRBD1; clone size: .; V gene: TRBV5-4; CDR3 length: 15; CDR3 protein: CASSLRQGARNEQFF; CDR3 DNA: TGTGCCAGCAGCTTGCGCCAGGGGGCGCGGAATGAGCAGTTCTTC
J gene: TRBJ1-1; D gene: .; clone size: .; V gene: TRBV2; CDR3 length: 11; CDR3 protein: CASSVTVEAFF; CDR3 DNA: TGTGCCAGCAGTGTAACAGTAGAAGCTTTCTTT
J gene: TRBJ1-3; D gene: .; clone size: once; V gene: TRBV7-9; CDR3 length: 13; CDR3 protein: CASSLGEGNTIYF; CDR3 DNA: TGTGCCAGCAGCTTGGGAGAGGGAAACACCATATATTTT
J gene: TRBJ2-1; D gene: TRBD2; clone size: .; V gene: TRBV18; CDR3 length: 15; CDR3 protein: CASSPPSGRRNEQFF; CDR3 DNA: TGTGCCAGCTCACCACCGAGCGGGAGGCGTAATGAGCAGTTCTTC
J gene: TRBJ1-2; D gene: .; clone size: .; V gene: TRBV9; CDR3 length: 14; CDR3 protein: CASSSPGQPYGYTF; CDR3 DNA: TGTGCCAGCAGCTCTCCTGGACAGCCTTATGGCTACACCTTC
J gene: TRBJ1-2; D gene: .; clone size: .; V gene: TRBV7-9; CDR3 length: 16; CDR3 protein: CASTPGRQRTWYGYTF; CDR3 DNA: TGTGCCAGCACCCCAGGGAGGCAGCGGACCTGGTATGGCTACACCTTC
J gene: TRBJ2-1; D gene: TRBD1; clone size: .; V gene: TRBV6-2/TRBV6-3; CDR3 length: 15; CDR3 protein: CASSRTGQTYNEQFF; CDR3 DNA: TGTGCCAGCAGTCGGACGGGACAGACCTACAATGAGCAGTTCTTC
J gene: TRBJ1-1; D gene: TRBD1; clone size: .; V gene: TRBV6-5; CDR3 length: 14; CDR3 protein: CASSYDRGNTEAFF; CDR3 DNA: TGTGCCAGCAGTTACGACAGGGGGAACACTGAAGCTTTCTTT
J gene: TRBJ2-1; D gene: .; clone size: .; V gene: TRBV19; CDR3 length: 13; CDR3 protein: CASRFGLLGEQFF; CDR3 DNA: TGTGCCAGTAGGTTCGGTCTCCTCGGTGAGCAGTTCTTC
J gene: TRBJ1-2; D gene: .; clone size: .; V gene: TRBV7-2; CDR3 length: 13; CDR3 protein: CASSPPGARGYTF; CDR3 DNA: TGTGCCAGCAGCCCCCCAGGGGCGCGAGGCTACACCTTC
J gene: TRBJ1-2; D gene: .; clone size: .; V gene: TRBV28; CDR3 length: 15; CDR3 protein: CASSPHGGTLHGYTF; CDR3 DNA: TGTGCCAGCAGTCCTCACGGGGGTACCCTACATGGCTACACCTTC
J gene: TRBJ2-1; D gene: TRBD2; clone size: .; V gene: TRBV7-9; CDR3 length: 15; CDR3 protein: CASSPGLAGYNEQFF; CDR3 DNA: TGTGCCAGCAGCCCTGGACTAGCGGGCTACAATGAGCAGTTCTTC
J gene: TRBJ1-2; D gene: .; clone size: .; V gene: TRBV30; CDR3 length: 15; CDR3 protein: CAWSARGTIGYGYTF; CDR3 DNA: TGTGCCTGGAGTGCCCGGGGGACTATAGGTTATGGCTACACCTTC
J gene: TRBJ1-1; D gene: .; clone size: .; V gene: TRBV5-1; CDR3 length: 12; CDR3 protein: CASSDKGGEAFF; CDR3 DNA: TGCGCCAGCAGCGACAAAGGGGGTGAAGCTTTCTTT
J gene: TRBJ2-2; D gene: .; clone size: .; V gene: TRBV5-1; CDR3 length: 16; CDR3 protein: CASTPVTRPNTGELFF; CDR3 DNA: TGCGCCAGCACCCCGGTGACACGGCCGAACACCGGGGAGCTGTTTTTT
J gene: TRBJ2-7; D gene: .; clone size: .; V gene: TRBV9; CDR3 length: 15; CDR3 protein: CASSVGPQGDGEQYF; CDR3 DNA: TGTGCCAGCAGCGTTGGCCCACAGGGTGACGGGGAGCAGTACTTC